Following are 10 T cell receptor beta chains from one sample sequenced in a study of T cells in women clearing cervical HPV infection. Some clones are missing from TCRdb's copy, which holds only in-frame ones; the method was immunoSEQ multiplex PCR. This sample's table has some 50,000 clones. The sequencing sample was made of blood buffy coat. These receptors came from a woman aged 18 to 75 with a cervical HPV16 infection that either progressed to CIN3+ or cleared (not recorded which).

Comment on this clone: The read halts 3 residues ahead of the CDR3 end, with the missing end drawn from the germline J gene. The rearrangement uses TRBV4-1 and TRBJ2-1, with 9 bases lining up with TRBD2. Germline CDR1 MGHRA, CDR2 YSYEKL. The CDR3 has 18 amino acids. V was clipped by 6 bases and J by 2 bases; unmatched bases: 14. CDR3 sequence: CASSRLPSGDEPYNEQFF. The sequenced CDR3 bases are TGCGCCAGCAGTCGACTTCCTAGCGGGGATGAACCCTACAATGAG.

To note about this clone: With the read ending 3 residues before the CDR3 end, the germline J gene is used to fill in that end. V usage is TRBV29-1 and J usage is TRBJ2-7; 7 bases agree with TRBD2. This CDR3 contains 16 residues. Germline CDR1 is SQVTM and CDR2 is ANQGSEA. Trimming at V came to 4 bases and at J to 2 bases, leaving 14 bases not matched to a gene. CDR3 amino acids: CSVGDYRELAAYEQYF. The sequenced CDR3 bases are TGCAGCGTTGGGGACTACCGGGAATTGGCGGCCTACGAG.

As for this clone: Sequencing ends 3 residues short of the CDR3 end; the germline J gene provides the rest. The chain is built from TRBV7-9 and TRBJ1-6, with D possibly matching TRBD1 (6 bases). Germline values: CDR1 SEHNR, CDR2 FQNEAQ (reference sequence). The CDR3 length is 15 residues. Here the CDR3 reads CASSLDQGTNEALHF. The CDR3 DNA, read in part, is TGTGCCAGCAGCTTAGATCAGGGGACAAATGAAGCC.

On this clone itself: The read ends 3 residues shy of where the CDR3 ends; the end is completed using the germline J gene. This chain uses TRBV6-4 with TRBJ2-1; the D is unclear. This CDR3 has 13 residues. V lost 5 bases to trimming and J lost 2 bases, with 7 bases between them. Germline CDR1 reads MRHNA; CDR2 reads SNTAGT. The CDR3 loop is CASSLSPYNEQFF. The CDR3 bases that were read are TGTGCCAGCAGTTTGAGCCCCTACAATGAG.

As regards this clone: The CDR3 extends 3 residues past the end of the read, so its final part is completed from the germline J gene. The chain recombines TRBV12-3 or TRBV12-4 with TRBJ2-7; 8 bases match TRBD1. Losses at the gene ends were 6 bases for V and 4 bases for J; bases not matched to a gene: 2. CDR3 length: 12 residues. The CDR3 spells CASSRDRYEQYF. The covered CDR3 bases are TGTGCCAGCAGCCGGGACAGGTACGAG.

The part of the CDR3 DNA that was read is TGTGCCAGCAGCCCGGGTGGGGGGGCCGGTAATGAG. Its protein product is CASSPGGGAGNE. The full CDR3 reads CASSPGGGAGNEQFF. V and J are TRBV12-3 or TRBV12-4 and TRBJ2-1; weak D call: TRBD2 (7 bases). The read falls 3 residues short of the CDR3 end, and the missing part is taken from the germline J gene. The V and J ends lost 6 bases and 7 bases respectively, with 19 bases between them. The CDR3 contains 15 residues.

About this clone itself: The missing CDR3 end, 3 residues past where the read stops, is filled in from the germline J gene. The chain uses TRBV18 and TRBJ2-3; tentatively, D is TRBD1 (5 bases). Germline CDR1 reads KGHSH; CDR2 reads LQKENI. The CDR3 totals 14 residues. CDR3 protein: CASSPGAFNQPQYF. Partial CDR3 DNA: TGTGCCAGCTCACCAGGGGCGTTCAATCAGCCG.

Worth noting for this clone: The read finishes 3 residues shy of the CDR3 end, and the germline J gene is used to complete it. The chain has TRBV12-3 or TRBV12-4 and TRBJ1-3; D is ambiguous. V was trimmed by 4 bases and J by 4 bases, leaving 11 bases between them. The CDR3 sequence is 14 residues long. The CDR3 reads CASSSPNTGNTIYF. The CDR3 DNA, read in part, is TGTGCCAGCAGTTCCCCCAATACAGGAAACACC.

Details on this clone: The read stops 3 residues short of the end of the CDR3; the missing end is completed from the germline J gene. The chain recombines TRBV19 with TRBJ2-7; a weak D match, TRBD1 (5 bases). The CDR3 consists of 14 residues. Germline CDR1 reads LNHDA; CDR2 reads SQIVND (reference sequence). Trimming shortened V by 5 bases and J by 6 bases, and 17 bases separated the two germline ends. CDR3 sequence reads: CASSPSSRQGEQYF. The part of the CDR3 DNA that was read is TGTGCCAGTAGTCCCTCGAGTAGGCAGGGCGAG.

On this clone: Coverage ceases 3 residues before the CDR3 finishes, and the germline J gene fills in the end. V is TRBV20-1 and J is TRBJ1-1; D is possibly TRBD1 (5 bases). Trimming took 6 bases from V and 1 from J, leaving 21 bases between them. The CDR3 is 16 amino acids. Germline V gene sequence: CDR1 DFQATT, CDR2 SNEGSKA (reference sequence). CDR3: CSAERALTGANTEAFF. CDR3 DNA, as far as it was read: TGCAGTGCAGAGCGGGCCCTTACTGGGGCGAACACTGAA.